This entry lists 22 T cell receptor beta chains sequenced from one sample in a study of blood T cell repertoires in COVID-19. This table comes from immunoSEQ multiplex PCR, and its TCRdb copy is limited to in-frame clones, with some not included. The sample shows some 260,000 clones, more than 65% of them seen only once. The specimen sequenced was peripheral blood. The receptors were gathered from a woman in her thirties or forties with active or convalescent COVID-19.

Comments on this clone: At one of its ends the junction is not consistent with the germline gene, which may arise from a read error. The CDR3, as DNA: TGTGCCAGCAGTGAAGCGCTGAGGATATTT. Residues: CASSEALRIF. The chain has TRBV2 and TRBJ2-3, with unresolved D. Germline lookup yields CDR1 SNHLY and CDR2 FYNNEI. CDR3 length: 10 amino acids.

The chain employs TRBV30 and TRBJ1-3; D remains unclear. CDR1 is GTSNPN, CDR2 SVGIG, per germline (reference sequence). The CDR3 consists of 14 residues. The ends were cut back, 5 bases at V and 2 bases at J, with 13 bases in the middle. CDR3 bases: TGTGCCTGGGGGCGGGAAGAGGCTGGAAACACCATATATTTT. It yields the protein CAWGREEAGNTIYF.

This clone occurred a few times. The chain joins TRBV5-8 to TRBJ1-4; possibly TRBD1 for D (6 bases). The CDR3 loop spans 13 amino acids. Trimming cost V 2 bases and J 8 bases, with 10 bases left between them. Germline CDR1 reads SGHTS; CDR2 reads YDEGEE. The CDR3 reads CASSFRGREKLFF. The CDR3 DNA is TGTGCCAGCAGCTTCAGGGGAAGGGAAAAACTGTTTTTT.

The V call is TRBV7-8, the J call TRBJ2-7; D perhaps matches TRBD1 (5 bases). Deletions cut 3 bases from V and 4 bases from J, with 13 bases between. The germline V gene encodes CDR1 SGHVS and CDR2 FQNEAQ. The CDR3 contains 14 residues. CDR3 protein: CASSLGRVDYEQYV. The CDR3 DNA reads as TGTGCCAGCAGCTTGGGCAGGGTCGATTACGAGCAGTACGTC.

This clone was observed a handful of times. CDR3 in amino acids: CASSLVRGVGYGYTF. The CDR3 nucleotides read TGTGCCAGCAGCTTAGTCAGGGGGGTTGGCTATGGCTACACCTTC. This chain links TRBV7-2 with TRBJ1-2; 7 bases agree with TRBD1. The CDR3 extends over 15 amino acids. Germline V gene lookup returns CDR1 SGHTA and CDR2 FQGNSA. J gave up 4 bases and V 1 base, and 6 bases lay outside the gene matches.

The chain employs TRBV12-3 or TRBV12-4 and TRBJ1-4, with a weak D call TRBD1 (5 bases). The CDR3 consists of 13 residues. Trimming stripped 3 bases from V and 10 bases from J, with 12 bases between. This CDR3 reads CASSFSGVRKLFF. The CDR3 bases are TGTGCCAGCAGTTTCTCGGGGGTGCGAAAACTGTTTTTT.

This chain connects TRBV4-2 to TRBJ1-4; D is perhaps TRBD1 (6 bases). CDR1 is LGHNA and CDR2 is YNFKEQ in the germline V gene. The CDR3 loop spans 16 amino acids. V was shortened by 5 bases and J by 1 base, with 14 bases between the two germline ends. The CDR3 protein is CASSSSGVGTNEKLFF. The CDR3 bases are TGTGCCAGCAGCTCCTCAGGGGTCGGAACTAATGAAAAACTGTTTTTT.

This clone has at least ten counts. The chain's CDR3 is CASSVGTNYGYTF. The CDR3 bases are TGTGCCAGCAGCGTCGGGACTAACTATGGCTACACCTTC. This sequence joins TRBV25-1 and TRBJ1-2; D not resolved. The germline V and J ends were trimmed by 6 bases and 0 bases, with 8 bases remaining between them. The CDR3 runs to 13 residues. Germline V gene data show CDR1 as MGHDK and CDR2 as SYGVNS.

This clone occurred a few times. The chain joins TRBV12-3 or TRBV12-4 to TRBJ2-5; a possible D gene is TRBD1 (7 bases). Trimming pared 6 bases from V and 4 bases from J, leaving 12 bases between. This CDR3 is 13 amino acids long. DNA for the CDR3: TGTGCCAGCAGCCCAGGGGGGCCAGAGACCCAGTACTTC. Protein sequence: CASSPGGPETQYF.

In its sample, this clone was seen once. The chain links TRBV9 to TRBJ2-7; D perhaps matches TRBD1 (5 bases). Per germline, CDR1 SGDLS and CDR2 YYNGEE. The CDR3 runs 15 residues. Between the trimmed V and J ends, which lost 0 bases and 6 bases, there was a span of 16 bases. In DNA, the CDR3 is TGTGCCAGCAGCGTAGAACCCCAGGGTCCGGGCGAGCAGTACTTC. Amino acids: CASSVEPQGPGEQYF.

V usage is TRBV11-2 and J usage is TRBJ1-6; 7 bases agree with TRBD1. V trimming: 3 bases; J trimming: 5 bases; junction bases outside the gene matches: 4. The germline V gene encodes CDR1 SGHAT and CDR2 FQNNGV. The CDR3 is made up of 15 amino acids. In nucleotides, the CDR3 is TGTGCCAGCAGCTTGGGGACAGTGGATAATTCACCCCTCCACTTT. Translated, it gives CASSLGTVDNSPLHF.

V and J are TRBV5-1 and TRBJ2-4; perhaps TRBD1 as D (6 bases). The germline V gene encodes CDR1 SGHRS and CDR2 YFSETQ. V was pared by 3 bases and J by 0 bases, with 16 bases between. This CDR3 has 17 residues. The DNA of the CDR3 is TGCGCCAGCAGCTGGACCCGGGACACCGCAGCCAAAAACATTCAGTACTTC. This codes for CASSWTRDTAAKNIQYF.

V and J are TRBV19 and TRBJ1-5; no clear D. Germline CDR1 is LNHDA and CDR2 is SQIVND (reference sequence). CDR3 length equals 13 residues. V dropped 3 bases and J dropped 4 bases, with 7 bases sitting between them. For the CDR3, the DNA is TGTGCCAGTAGTATGTCCAGGAATCAGCCCCAGCATTTT. The encoded protein is CASSMSRNQPQHF. Based on the CDR3 plus reference TRBV19 and TRBJ1-5, the full variable domain is DGGITQSPKYLFRKEGQNVTLSCEQNLNHDAMYWYRQDPGQGLRLIYYSQIVNDFQKGDIAEGYSVSREKKESFPLTVTSAQKNPTAFYLCASSMSRNQPQHFGDGTRLSIL.

The J gene is TRBJ1-2, the V gene TRBV7-2; the match to TRBD1 covers 7 bases. J was trimmed by 4 bases and V by 0 bases; bases with no gene match: 8. This CDR3 is built from 16 residues. Germline V gives CDR1 SGHTA, CDR2 FQGNSA. This chain's CDR3 is CASSLATGAVSYGYTF. In DNA, the CDR3 is TGTGCCAGCAGCTTAGCCACAGGGGCAGTTTCCTATGGCTACACCTTC.

Only one count was recorded for this clone. The rearrangement uses TRBV6-6 and TRBJ1-1; 7 bases line up with TRBD1. This CDR3 comprises 15 residues. Germline V gives CDR1 MNHNY, CDR2 SVGAGI (reference sequence). V shed 0 bases and J 2 bases; nucleotides not matched to a gene: 3. CDR3: CASSYSGDSNTEAFF. CDR3 in DNA: TGTGCCAGCAGTTACTCTGGGGACAGTAACACTGAAGCTTTCTTT.

CDR3 loop: CASSPPGLAGGTDTQYF. The CDR3 DNA reads TGTGCCAGCAGCCCACCGGGACTAGCGGGGGGTACAGATACGCAGTATTTT. V is TRBV5-4 and J is TRBJ2-3; 15 positions agree with TRBD2. V lost 4 bases, J lost 3 bases, and 6 bases stayed unmatched. Germline V CDR1 and CDR2: SGHNT, YYREEE (reference sequence). CDR3 length equals 17 residues.

This clone was counted a single time. The chain is built from TRBV30 and TRBJ1-6, with D unclear. CDR1 and CDR2 from the germline V gene are GTSNPN and SVGIG (reference sequence). There are 16 residues in the CDR3. The ends were cut back, 0 bases at V and 0 bases at J, with 9 bases in the middle. CDR3 in amino acids: CAWSVPMSSYNSPLHF. CDR3 nucleotide sequence: TGTGCCTGGAGTGTACCGATGAGCTCCTATAATTCACCCCTCCACTTT.

The rearrangement links TRBV9 to TRBJ1-1; 8 bases map to TRBD1. The CDR3 is made up of 14 amino acids. Germline V gene lookup returns CDR1 SGDLS and CDR2 YYNGEE. V was clipped by 3 bases and J by 0 bases; unmatched bases: 1. CDR3 residues: CASSGTGLNTEAFF. CDR3 DNA sequence: TGTGCCAGCAGCGGGACAGGGTTGAACACTGAAGCTTTCTTT.

The V call is TRBV12-3 or TRBV12-4, the J call TRBJ1-1; D gene uncertain. CDR3 size: 13 residues. Trimming stripped 2 bases from V and 1 base from J, with 5 bases between. CDR3 region: CASSLQANTEAFF. The DNA for the CDR3 is TGTGCCAGCAGTTTACAGGCGAACACTGAAGCTTTCTTT.

The chain has TRBV9 and TRBJ2-1; D remains unclear. V was shortened by 0 bases and J by 5 bases, with 6 bases between the two germline ends. The CDR3 runs 13 residues. Germline V gene data show CDR1 as SGDLS and CDR2 as YYNGEE. This CDR3 is CASSVGQNNEQFF. CDR3 nucleotides: TGTGCCAGCAGCGTAGGGCAGAACAATGAGCAGTTCTTC.

The gene calls are TRBV19 and TRBJ1-6, with 8 bases matching TRBD1. J lost 7 bases, V lost 5 bases, and 7 bases had no gene match. Germline values: CDR1 LNHDA, CDR2 SQIVND (reference sequence). There are 15 residues in the CDR3. Here the CDR3 DNA reads TGTGCCAGTAGTGTGAACAGGGGGATGAATTCACCCCTCCACTTT. Translating it yields CASSVNRGMNSPLHF.

CDR3 amino acids: CASSHGDSVLSNQPQHF. Here the CDR3 DNA reads TGTGCCAGCAGCCATGGGGACAGCGTCCTTAGCAATCAGCCCCAGCATTTT. The chain carries TRBV2 and TRBJ1-5; 7 bases are shared with TRBD1. Trimming removed 6 bases from V and 0 bases from J; junction bases left unmatched: 11. The CDR3 totals 17 residues. The germline V gene encodes CDR1 SNHLY and CDR2 FYNNEI.